These 20 T cell receptor beta chains came from one sample sequenced in a study of blood T cell repertoires in COVID-19. The table came from immunoSEQ multiplex PCR; TCRdb's copy has only in-frame clones and leaves some out. The sample carries under 150,000 clones, around four fifths recorded once. Sequencing was carried out using peripheral blood. The source of these receptors is a man aged 80 or over with active or convalescent COVID-19.

This clone was counted between two and nine times. The CDR3 loop reads CASSSLTSGGETQYF. The CDR3, as DNA: TGCGCCAGCAGCTCATTGACTAGCGGCGGAGAGACCCAGTACTTC. V is TRBV5-1 and J is TRBJ2-5; 9 bases agree with TRBD2. Germline-derived CDR1 and CDR2 are SGHRS and YFSETQ. The V and J ends lost 3 bases and 4 bases, in that order; junction bases with no gene match: 7. The CDR3 length is 15 residues.

The chain uses TRBV5-6 and TRBJ1-4, with D possibly being TRBD1 (5 bases). The ends were cut back, 0 bases at V and 0 bases at J, with 15 bases in the middle. This CDR3 region has 18 residues. Germline V gives CDR1 SGHDT, CDR2 YYEEEE. CDR3 coding DNA: TGTGCCAGCAGCTTGGAGAGACAGACTCTTGCAACTAATGAAAAACTGTTTTTT. Its protein product is CASSLERQTLATNEKLFF.

A remark on this clone: Within the sample, other DNA sequences also encode this same CDR3. This chain connects TRBV7-3 to TRBJ2-1, with 12 bases that match TRBD2. The CDR3 runs to 15 residues. Per the germline V gene, CDR1 is SGHTA and CDR2 is FQGTGA. V was clipped by 5 bases and J by 2 bases; unmatched bases: 1. The CDR3 sequence: CASSLAGGTYNEQFF. As DNA, the CDR3 is TGTGCCAGCAGCCTAGCGGGGGGGACCTACAATGAGCAGTTCTTC. The whole variable domain, filled in from reference TRBV7-3 and TRBJ2-1, reads GAGVSQTPSNKVTEKGKYVELRCDPISGHTALYWYRQSLGQGPEFLIYFQGTGAADDSGLPNDRFFAVRPEGSVSTLKIQRTERGDSAVYLCASSLAGGTYNEQFFGPGTRLTVL.

The chain joins TRBV11-2 to TRBJ2-7; D is perhaps TRBD2 (6 bases). From germline, CDR1 is SGHAT and CDR2 FQNNGV. The V and J ends lost 0 bases and 4 bases respectively, with 13 bases between them. The CDR3 spans 15 residues. In DNA form, the CDR3 reads TGTGCCAGCAGCTTAGATCCCTGGCGGGATTACGAGCAGTACTTC. Its protein is CASSLDPWRDYEQYF.

This clone turned up a few times. The rearrangement links TRBV28 to TRBJ1-1, with a weak D call TRBD1 (6 bases). CDR3 size: 14 residues. V dropped 1 base and J dropped 4 bases, with 10 bases sitting between them. CDR1 MDHEN and CDR2 SYDVKM come from the germline V gene. CDR3 bases: TGTGCCAGCAGTTTATTGGACAGATCCACTGAAGCTTTCTTT. Its protein is CASSLLDRSTEAFF. The full variable domain, in which reference TRBV28 and TRBJ1-1 provide the parts outside the CDR3, is DVKVTQSSRYLVKRTGEKVFLECVQDMDHENMFWYRQDPGLGLRLIYFSYDVKMKEKGDIPEGYSVSREKKERFSLILESASTNQTSMYLCASSLLDRSTEAFFGQGTRLTVV.

This rearrangement joins TRBV6-2 or TRBV6-3 to TRBJ2-7; 9 nucleotides line up with TRBD1. Trimming at V came to 6 bases and at J to 0 bases, leaving 3 bases not matched to a gene. Germline V gene data show CDR1 as MNHEY and CDR2 as SVGEGT. The CDR3 totals 14 residues. The CDR3 coding sequence is TGTGCCAGCAGCGGACAGGGGTTCTCCTACGAGCAGTACTTC. This encodes CASSGQGFSYEQYF.

The chain is built from TRBV4-1 and TRBJ1-5; 8 bases are a match to TRBD1. V was pared by 0 bases and J by 5 bases, with 6 bases of the junction left unmatched. The germline V gene has CDR1 MGHRA and CDR2 YSYEKL. The CDR3 loop spans 16 amino acids. DNA for the CDR3: TGCGCCAGCAGCCAAGATTCCAGGGGGCTGGATCAGCCCCAGCATTTT. This gives the protein CASSQDSRGLDQPQHF.

The V gene is TRBV6-5, the J gene TRBJ1-1; D is undetermined. CDR3 length equals 13 residues. The V end lost 7 bases, the J end lost 4 bases, and 13 bases lay between the germline ends. The germline V gene encodes CDR1 MNHEY and CDR2 SVGAGI. CDR3 sequence (DNA): TGTGCCAGCAAAATGAAACCTACCACTGAAGCTTTCTTT. Translating it yields CASKMKPTTEAFF.

This sequence joins TRBV7-9 and TRBJ2-1; D is undetermined. The V end lost 4 bases, the J end lost 6 bases, and 13 bases lay between the germline ends. The germline V gene has CDR1 SEHNR and CDR2 FQNEAQ (reference sequence). This CDR3 region has 14 residues. This CDR3 is CASSSQLIPNEQFF. The CDR3 nucleotides read TGTGCCAGCAGCTCCCAACTGATCCCCAATGAGCAGTTCTTC.

The chain couples TRBV19 to TRBJ2-1; 14 bases are a match to TRBD2. CDR1 is LNHDA and CDR2 is SQIVND in the germline V gene (reference sequence). V lost 8 bases, J lost 9 bases, and 9 bases stayed unmatched. The CDR3 extends over 15 amino acids. CDR3 coding DNA: TGTGCCAGTTGGACGACTAGCGGGGGGGCCAGTGAGCAGTTCTTC. This encodes CASWTTSGGASEQFF.

The V call is TRBV21-1, the J call TRBJ2-7; the table's D call, TRBD1, was not checked against the DNA. TRBV21-1 is marked as a pseudogene. There are 16 residues in the CDR3. For the CDR3, the DNA is TGTGCCAGCAGCCCCCCCCCAGGCACCGTCTCCTACGAGCAGTACTTC. Its translation: CASSPPPGTVSYEQYF.

The J gene is TRBJ1-6, the V gene TRBV12-3 or TRBV12-4; D possibly corresponds to TRBD1 (5 bases). V lost 8 bases and J 8 bases, leaving 13 bases between the germline ends. This CDR3 comprises 13 residues. CDR3 sequence (DNA): TGTGCCAGCTCGGTACGGGGGGATTCACCCCTCCACTTT. Residues: CASSVRGDSPLHF.

The V and J genes are TRBV18 and TRBJ2-7, with TRBD1 identical over 7 bases. This CDR3 is built from 15 residues. Germline CDR1 and CDR2: KGHSH and LQKENI. Trimming took 5 bases from V and 1 from J; bases not matched to a gene: 8. The CDR3 loop is CASSTDRDGSYEQYF. The CDR3 nucleotides are TGTGCCAGCTCAACAGACAGGGATGGGTCCTACGAGCAGTACTTC.

This chain uses TRBV7-3 with TRBJ1-6; no definite D call. Germline V gene data show CDR1 as SGHTA and CDR2 as FQGTGA. The CDR3 consists of 12 residues. Deletions cut 2 bases from V and 9 bases from J, with 5 bases between. CDR3 sequence reads: CASSLPGSPLHF. The CDR3 DNA is TGTGCCAGCAGCTTACCAGGTTCACCCCTCCACTTT.

The CDR3: CASSPRTGGTDTQYF. CDR3 nucleotide sequence: TGTGCCAGCAGCCCGAGGACAGGGGGCACAGATACGCAGTATTTT. The gene calls are TRBV7-9 and TRBJ2-3; 9 nucleotides match TRBD1. CDR1 is SEHNR, CDR2 FQNEAQ, per germline (reference sequence). The CDR3 is made up of 15 amino acids. V was clipped by 5 bases and J by 1 base; unmatched bases: 4.

V gene TRBV7-2 combines with J gene TRBJ1-5; maybe TRBD1 (6 bases). CDR1 and CDR2 (germline): SGHTA, FQGNSA. The CDR3 consists of 15 residues. V was cut by 6 bases and J by 2 bases, with 14 bases left in between. Here the CDR3 DNA reads TGTGCCAGCAGTCAACAGGGCAGCGGCAATCAGCCCCAGCATTTT. It yields the protein CASSQQGSGNQPQHF. Based on the CDR3 plus reference TRBV7-2 and TRBJ1-5, the full variable domain is GAGVSQSPSNKVTEKGKDVELRCDPISGHTALYWYRQSLGQGLEFLIYFQGNSAPDKSGLPSDRFSAERTGGSVSTLTIQRTQQEDSAVYLCASSQQGSGNQPQHFGDGTRLSIL.

The chain recombines TRBV4-3 with TRBJ1-6; D may be TRBD1 (5 bases). V was pared by 0 bases and J by 4 bases, with 10 bases between. The germline V gene has CDR1 LGHNA and CDR2 YSLEER. CDR3 length equals 16 residues. CDR3 nucleotides: TGCGCCAGCAGCCAAGAATGGGGGGTTTATAATTCACCCCTCCACTTT. Translating it yields CASSQEWGVYNSPLHF.

This chain links TRBV12-5 with TRBJ2-1; 12 bases line up with TRBD2. The junction had 10 bases not matched to a gene; V was cut back by 3 bases and J by 10 bases. Per the germline V gene, CDR1 is LGHNT and CDR2 is FRNRAP. The CDR3 consists of 16 residues. CDR3 residues: CASGFPLTSGGREQFF. DNA of the CDR3: TGTGCTAGTGGTTTCCCTCTGACTAGCGGGGGTAGGGAGCAGTTCTTC. Variable domain in full (rest from reference TRBV12-5 and TRBJ2-1): DARVTQTPRHKVTEMGQEVTMRCQPILGHNTVFWYRQTMMQGLELLAYFRNRAPLDDSGMPKDRFSAEMPDATLATLKIQPSEPRDSAVYFCASGFPLTSGGREQFFGPGTRLTVL.

The V call is TRBV28, the J call TRBJ1-2; D is unresolved. Trimming stripped 5 bases from V and 5 bases from J, with 12 bases between. The V gene's germline CDR1 is MDHEN and CDR2 SYDVKM. The CDR3 loop spans 13 amino acids. The CDR3 here is CASSPRRIYGYTF. DNA of the CDR3: TGTGCCAGCAGTCCTAGGCGGATTTATGGCTACACCTTC.

The rearrangement links TRBV6-5 to TRBJ1-2, with D perhaps TRBD1 (5 bases). The CDR3 sequence is 13 residues long. Germline V gene lookup returns CDR1 MNHEY and CDR2 SVGAGI. Trimming pared 7 bases from V and 7 bases from J, leaving 16 bases between. The CDR3 here is CASTERGGGGYTF. As DNA, the CDR3 is TGTGCCAGCACCGAACGGGGGGGTGGTGGCTACACCTTC.